Below, 30 T cell receptor beta chains from the same sample are listed, as sequenced in a study of identical twins listed by TCRdb under 2016. Library preparation was by 5' RACE. The reads were generated on an Illumina HiSeq 2000. The public reads were quality trimmed at Q25 with fastp and then assembled into clones with MiXCR by TCRdb, keeping productive beta chains. Under each unique CDR3 protein, matching rows form one entry showing the most common genes and DNA. This sample gives 230,000 or so distinct CDR3 sequences in total; about 8.5% of them show up just once. The biggest ten clones account for around 3% of the sample. These data were likewise used in another study, on yellow fever vaccine responses in identical twins.

Sequences were obtained from CD8+ T cells sorted from blood. The source is a woman under 30 in good health.

The rearrangement joins TRBV4-1 to TRBJ2-5; no reliable D call. This CDR3 contains 16 residues. Germline lookup yields CDR1 MGHRA and CDR2 YSYEKL. The germline V and J ends were trimmed by 0 bases and 0 bases, with 11 bases remaining between them. The CDR3 coding sequence is TGCGCCAGCAGCCAAGAATTCCCGTCGGACCAAGAGACCCAGTACTTC. It yields the protein CASSQEFPSDQETQYF.

At least ten counts were recorded for this clonotype. The rearrangement joins TRBV25-1 to TRBJ2-1; 10 bases line up with TRBD2. V shed 1 base and J 7 bases; nucleotides not matched to a gene: 10. The CDR3 totals 17 residues. The germline V gene has CDR1 MGHDK and CDR2 SYGVNS. CDR3 DNA sequence: TGTGCCAGCAGTGAATGGCAAGCTAGCGGGAGTACGAATGAGCAGTTCTTC. It specifies CASSEWQASGSTNEQFF.

The CDR3 DNA sequence: TGTGCCAGCAGCGCATCTCGGGACTTAATACCCTACGAGCAGTACTTC. Translated, it gives CASSASRDLIPYEQYF. The chain carries TRBV7-9 and TRBJ2-7, with D possibly being TRBD2 (6 bases). Trimming took 5 bases from V and 2 from J, leaving 19 bases between them. The CDR3 runs to 16 residues. Germline lookup yields CDR1 SEHNR and CDR2 FQNEAQ (reference sequence).

The gene calls are TRBV7-9 and TRBJ2-1; possible D gene TRBD2, 6 bases. The ends were cut back, 3 bases at V and 0 bases at J, with 12 bases in the middle. The CDR3 spans 16 residues. CDR1 and CDR2 from the germline V gene are SEHNR and FQNEAQ (reference sequence). The chain's CDR3 is CASSFAGSSSYNEQFF. The CDR3 nucleotides read TGTGCCAGCAGCTTTGCGGGATCAAGCTCCTACAATGAGCAGTTCTTC.

This clonotype appeared many times. CDR3 bases: TGCAGCGTTGAGACAGGGGGTAGCAATGAGCAGTTCTTC. Translated: CSVETGGSNEQFF. This chain connects TRBV29-1 to TRBJ2-1, with 9 bases fitting TRBD1. Losses at the gene ends were 3 bases for V and 6 bases for J; bases not matched to a gene: 3. Germline values: CDR1 SQVTM, CDR2 ANQGSEA. CDR3 size: 13 residues.

CDR3: CANLAGPGTSNEQFF. The CDR3 DNA is TGTGCCAACCTAGCCGGGCCTGGGACTTCCAATGAGCAGTTCTTC. V is TRBV2 and J is TRBJ2-1; D perhaps matches TRBD2 (6 bases). The V end was cut by 10 bases, the J end by 6 bases, with 22 bases between. The CDR3 has 15 residues. Looked up from germline, CDR1 is SNHLY and CDR2 is FYNNEI.

The V call is TRBV11-1, the J call TRBJ2-1; 12 bases align to TRBD2. This CDR3 is 13 amino acids long. V dropped 8 bases and J dropped 10; count of bases not matched to a gene: 6. Germline V CDR1 and CDR2: SGHAT, FQDESV (reference sequence). The CDR3 nucleotides are TGTGCCAGCGGCCTAGCGGGAGGGTGGGAGCAGTTCTTC. Its translation: CASGLAGGWEQFF. Variable domain in full (rest from reference TRBV11-1 and TRBJ2-1): EAEVAQSPRYKITEKSQAVAFWCDPISGHATLYWYRQILGQGPELLVQFQDESVVDDSQLPKDRFSAERLKGVDSTLKIQPAELGDSAMYLCASGLAGGWEQFFGPGTRLTVL.

This clonotype came up a few times. V gene TRBV2 combines with J gene TRBJ2-7, with TRBD1 matching 9 bases. This CDR3 has 12 residues. V shed 7 bases, J shed 6 bases, and the junction held 4 bases outside the gene matches. Germline CDR1 SNHLY, CDR2 FYNNEI. CDR3 sequence reads: CASNYRGLEQYF. The CDR3, as DNA: TGTGCCAGCAACTACAGGGGGCTCGAGCAGTACTTC.

This clonotype has ten or more counts. V and J are TRBV12-3 or TRBV12-4 and TRBJ2-1; D may be TRBD2 (5 bases). This CDR3 comprises 14 residues. The germline V and J ends were trimmed by 6 bases and 4 bases, with 13 bases remaining between them. CDR3 loop: CASSQSGYYNEQFF. The CDR3 DNA reads as TGTGCCAGCAGCCAGAGCGGATATTACAATGAGCAGTTCTTC.

In its sample, this clonotype was seen a few times. The chain is built from TRBV30 and TRBJ2-1, with TRBD1 matching 9 bases. Germline V gives CDR1 GTSNPN, CDR2 SVGIG (reference sequence). V trimming: 5 bases; J trimming: 6 bases; junction bases outside the gene matches: 2. This CDR3 spans 12 amino acids. CDR3: CAWSTGGNEQFF. CDR3 bases: TGTGCCTGGTCGACAGGGGGCAATGAGCAGTTCTTC.

This clonotype appeared a few times. This chain links TRBV7-2 with TRBJ1-1; the match to TRBD1 covers 11 bases. CDR3 length: 17 residues. The V segment lost 4 bases and the J segment 0 bases; nucleotides outside the gene matches: 7. CDR1 SGHTA and CDR2 FQGNSA come from the germline V gene. The DNA of the CDR3 is TGTGCCAGCAGCTGGACAGGGGGCCTCGAGATGAACACTGAAGCTTTCTTT. Its protein is CASSWTGGLEMNTEAFF.

This clonotype has only a few counts. The chain is built from TRBV11-2 and TRBJ1-4, with D maybe TRBD1 (6 bases). The length of the CDR3 is 15 residues. Trimming pared 6 bases from V and 3 bases from J, leaving 14 bases between. Germline V gene data show CDR1 as SGHAT and CDR2 as FQNNGV. CDR3 sequence: CASSYKGVPNEKLFF. In nucleotides, the CDR3 is TGTGCCAGCAGTTATAAGGGGGTCCCTAATGAAAAACTGTTTTTT.

This clonotype has a count of ten or more. The chain carries TRBV3-1 and TRBJ2-1; the D gene could be TRBD1 or TRBD2 (5 bases each). Germline assignment: CDR1 LGHDT and CDR2 YNNKEL (reference sequence). With 5 bases removed from V and 0 bases from J, the gap between germline ends came to 14 bases. This CDR3 comprises 16 residues. The chain's CDR3 is CASSDLRDRSYNEQFF. CDR3 in DNA: TGTGCCAGCAGCGACTTAAGGGACCGCTCCTACAATGAGCAGTTCTTC.

This clonotype was seen only a few times. The genes are TRBV27 and TRBJ2-3, with D unclear. Trimming shortened V by 7 bases and J by 4 bases, and 12 bases separated the two germline ends. Germline CDR1 reads MNHEY; CDR2 reads SMNVEV (reference sequence). The CDR3 totals 13 residues. CDR3 amino acids: CASTTLAADTQYF. The CDR3 DNA is TGTGCCAGCACTACACTCGCCGCAGATACGCAGTATTTT.

The gene calls are TRBV5-5 and TRBJ2-5; unclear D gene. This CDR3 has 14 amino acids. Trimming shortened V by 4 bases and J by 5 bases, and 15 bases separated the two germline ends. The V gene's germline CDR1 is SGHKS and CDR2 YYEKEE (reference sequence). The CDR3 spells CASSPGWHGETQYF. The CDR3 DNA sequence: TGTGCCAGCAGCCCCGGTTGGCACGGGGAGACCCAGTACTTC.

This clonotype was seen many times. This chain uses TRBV27 with TRBJ1-2; possible D gene TRBD1, 6 bases. In germline, CDR1 is MNHEY, CDR2 SMNVEV (reference sequence). The CDR3 loop spans 12 amino acids. V lost 2 bases to trimming and J lost 10 bases, with 11 bases between them. CDR3 region: CASSLAGVDYTF. The CDR3 region has the DNA TGTGCCAGCAGTTTAGCAGGGGTAGACTACACCTTC.

This clonotype was recorded many times. This sequence joins TRBV29-1 and TRBJ2-2, with D possibly TRBD2 on 5 matching bases. CDR3 length equals 17 residues. V dropped 3 bases and J dropped 5 bases, with 22 bases sitting between them. CDR1 is SQVTM, CDR2 ANQGSEA, per germline. The CDR3 reads CSVDGGTSKRVTGELFF. The DNA of the CDR3 is TGCAGCGTTGACGGAGGCACGAGTAAAAGGGTAACCGGGGAGCTGTTTTTT.

This clonotype was seen a few times. V usage is TRBV4-3 and J usage is TRBJ2-6; TRBD1 or TRBD2 may be the D gene (5 bases each). Trimming took 1 base from V and 0 from J, leaving 10 bases between them. The CDR3 spans 17 residues. Germline V CDR1 and CDR2: LGHNA, YSLEER. Written as DNA, the CDR3 is TGCGCCAGCAGCCAAGGGGACGGGATCTCTGGGGCCAACGTCCTGACTTTC. Protein sequence: CASSQGDGISGANVLTF.

At least ten counts were recorded for this clonotype. The rearrangement joins TRBV6-2 or TRBV6-3 to TRBJ2-7, with D perhaps matching TRBD2 (5 bases). Germline assignment: CDR1 MNHEY and CDR2 SVGEGT. Trimming stripped 8 bases from V and 1 base from J, with 12 bases between. The CDR3 spans 13 residues. CDR3 in DNA: TGTGCCAGCGGCTCCGGACTGTCCTACGAGCAGTACTTC. Its protein product is CASGSGLSYEQYF.

This clonotype was seen a handful of times. The CDR3 sequence: CASKKTNTEAFF. The DNA of the CDR3 is TGTGCCAGTAAAAAGACTAACACTGAAGCTTTCTTT. The J gene is TRBJ1-1, the V gene TRBV19; no firm D call. Looked up from germline, CDR1 is LNHDA and CDR2 is SQIVND (reference sequence). The CDR3 has 12 residues. V was cut by 7 bases and J by 2 bases, with 8 bases left in between. Complete variable domain (other parts from reference TRBV19 and TRBJ1-1): DGGITQSPKYLFRKEGQNVTLSCEQNLNHDAMYWYRQDPGQGLRLIYYSQIVNDFQKGDIAEGYSVSREKKESFPLTVTSAQKNPTAFYLCASKKTNTEAFFGQGTRLTVV.

This clonotype has ten or more counts. The chain joins TRBV7-8 to TRBJ1-2; 9 nucleotides agree with TRBD1. The germline V gene encodes CDR1 SGHVS and CDR2 FQNEAQ. The V gene end was trimmed by 4 bases and the J gene end by 7 bases; junction bases not matched to a gene: 4. The CDR3 length is 13 residues. The CDR3 nucleotides are TGTGCCAGCAGCTCCGGGACAGGGCGTGGCTACACCTTC. It specifies CASSSGTGRGYTF. The whole variable domain, remainder taken from reference TRBV7-8 and TRBJ1-2, is GAGVSQSPRYKVAKRGQDVALRCDPISGHVSLFWYQQALGQGPEFLTYFQNEAQLDKSGLPSDRFFAERPEGSVSTLKIQRTQQEDSAVYLCASSSGTGRGYTFGSGTRLTVV.

The rearrangement joins TRBV6-2 or TRBV6-3 to TRBJ2-3; D is unclear. Trimming took 2 bases from V and 4 from J, leaving 4 bases between them. CDR1 is MNHEY and CDR2 is SVGEGT in the germline V gene. This CDR3 has 12 residues. CDR3 nucleotides: TGTGCCAGCAGTTACACGGCAGATACGCAGTATTTT. Translating it yields CASSYTADTQYF.

This clonotype was observed a handful of times. The chain is built from TRBV12-3 or TRBV12-4 and TRBJ2-7, with a weak D call TRBD1 (6 bases). V was cut by 5 bases and J by 3 bases, with 11 bases left in between. This CDR3 spans 13 amino acids. The CDR3 loop reads CASSPTGIYEQYF. In nucleotides, the CDR3 is TGTGCCAGCAGTCCAACAGGGATCTACGAGCAGTACTTC.

This clonotype has only a few counts. The chain combines TRBV7-9 with TRBJ2-3; D gene ambiguous. The CDR3 extends over 16 amino acids. The germline V and J ends were trimmed by 2 bases and 2 bases, with 14 bases remaining between them. Germline CDR1 reads SEHNR; CDR2 reads FQNEAQ (reference sequence). The chain's CDR3 is CASSLSAQRFTDTQYF. CDR3 DNA: TGTGCCAGCAGCTTATCCGCACAGCGATTCACAGATACGCAGTATTTT.

This clonotype was observed many times. V and J are TRBV15 and TRBJ1-1; D might be TRBD1 (5 bases). The CDR3 is made up of 15 amino acids. V lost 2 bases, J lost 3 bases, and 13 bases lay in between. The germline gives CDR1 LNHNV, CDR2 YYDKDF (reference sequence). The CDR3 DNA sequence: TGTGCCACCAGCAGACGGGACTTTACGGACACTGAAGCTTTCTTT. This translates into CATSRRDFTDTEAFF.

The chain employs TRBV12-3 or TRBV12-4 and TRBJ1-2; D possibly corresponds to TRBD1 (5 bases). Trimming left V 0 bases short and J 3 bases short, with 14 bases between. This CDR3 comprises 16 residues. The CDR3 nucleotides are TGTGCCAGCAGTTTAGCCGAGAAGAGGGGATACTATGGCTACACCTTC. This translates into CASSLAEKRGYYGYTF.

V and J are TRBV29-1 and TRBJ1-2; 8 nucleotides agree with TRBD1. The CDR3 is 13 residues long. Trimming took 3 bases from V and 6 from J; bases not matched to a gene: 6. Per germline, CDR1 SQVTM and CDR2 ANQGSEA. The CDR3 spells CSVDPGGPHGYTF. For the CDR3, the DNA is TGCAGCGTTGACCCAGGGGGCCCGCATGGCTACACCTTC.

This clonotype was observed a few times. The chain couples TRBV7-2 to TRBJ2-7; TRBD2 is a possible D gene (5 bases). V lost 3 bases and J lost 1, with 16 bases in between. The CDR3 loop spans 16 amino acids. Germline CDR1 is SGHTA and CDR2 is FQGNSA. The CDR3 DNA is TGTGCCAGCAGCTTCCCTCGAATGCTAGCATCCTACGAGCAGTACTTC. Protein product: CASSFPRMLASYEQYF.

CDR3 amino acids: CASSDSSGRYANTGELFF. For the CDR3, the DNA is TGTGCCAGCAGTGATTCTAGCGGGAGGTACGCGAACACCGGGGAGCTGTTTTTT. The V call is TRBV25-1, the J call TRBJ2-2; 11 bases align to TRBD2. CDR1 is MGHDK and CDR2 is SYGVNS in the germline V gene. The CDR3 runs 18 residues. V was clipped by 3 bases and J by 0 bases; unmatched bases: 6.

The chain uses TRBV5-6 and TRBJ2-7; tentatively, D is TRBD2 (6 bases). The CDR3 is 14 amino acids. Trimming took 0 bases from V and 5 from J, leaving 12 bases between them. From germline, CDR1 is SGHDT and CDR2 YYEEEE. In DNA form, the CDR3 reads TGTGCCAGCAGCTTGGGGGCCGGGGGTGACGAGCAGTACTTC. It is translated as CASSLGAGGDEQYF.